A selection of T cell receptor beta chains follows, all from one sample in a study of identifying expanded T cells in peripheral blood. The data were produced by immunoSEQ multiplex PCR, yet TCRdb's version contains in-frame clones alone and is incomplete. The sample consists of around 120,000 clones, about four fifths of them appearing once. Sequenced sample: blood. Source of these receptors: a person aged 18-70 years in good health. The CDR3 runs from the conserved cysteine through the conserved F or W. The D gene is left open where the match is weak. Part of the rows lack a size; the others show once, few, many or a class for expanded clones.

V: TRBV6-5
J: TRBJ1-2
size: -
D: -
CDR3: CASSYLGGDRGYTF
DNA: TGTGCCAGCAGTTACCTTGGGGGGGATAGGGGCTACACCTTC

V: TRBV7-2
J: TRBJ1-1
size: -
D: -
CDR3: CASSLVYGTEAFF
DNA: TGTGCCAGCAGCTTAGTATATGGCACTGAAGCTTTCTTT

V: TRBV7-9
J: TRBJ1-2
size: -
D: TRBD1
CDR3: CASSRSRDRGLEGYTF
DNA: TGTGCCAGCAGCCGCAGCCGGGACAGGGGGCTGGAAGGCTACACCTTC

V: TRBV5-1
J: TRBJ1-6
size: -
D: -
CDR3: CASSPVLGGNSPLHF
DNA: TGCGCCAGCAGCCCGGTCCTGGGGGGGAATTCACCCCTCCACTTT

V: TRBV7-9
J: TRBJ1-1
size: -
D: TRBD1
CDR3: CASSFVGQVGTEAFF
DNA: TGTGCCAGCAGCTTCGTTGGACAGGTGGGCACTGAAGCTTTCTTT

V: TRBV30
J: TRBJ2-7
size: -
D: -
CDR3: CAWSVRVTWSLSSYEQYF
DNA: TGTGCCTGGAGTGTACGGGTTACTTGGTCGTTGAGCTCCTACGAGCAGTACTTC

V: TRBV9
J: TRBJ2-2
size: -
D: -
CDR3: CASSVEATGELFF
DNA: TGTGCCAGCAGCGTAGAGGCAACCGGGGAGCTGTTTTTT

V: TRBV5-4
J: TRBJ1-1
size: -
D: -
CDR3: CASSLGGNTEAFF
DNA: TGTGCCAGCAGCTTGGGGGGGAACACTGAAGCTTTCTTT

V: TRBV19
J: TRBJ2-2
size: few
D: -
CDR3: CASKSRTSNTGELFF
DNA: TGTGCCAGTAAATCGAGAACTTCGAACACCGGGGAGCTGTTTTTT

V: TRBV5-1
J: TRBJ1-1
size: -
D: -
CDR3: CASSWGTMSPMNTEAFF
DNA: TGCGCCAGCAGCTGGGGAACAATGTCCCCTATGAACACTGAAGCTTTCTTT

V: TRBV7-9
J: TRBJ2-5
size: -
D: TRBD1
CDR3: CASSGPGTEETQYF
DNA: TGTGCCAGCAGCGGGCCCGGGACAGAAGAGACCCAGTACTTC

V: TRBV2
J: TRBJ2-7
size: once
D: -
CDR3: CASSASRRDTVGEQYF
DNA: TGTGCCAGCAGCGCTTCCCGAAGGGACACCGTCGGGGAGCAGTACTTC

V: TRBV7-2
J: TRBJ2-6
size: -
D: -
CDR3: CASSLDGVSTSGANVLTF
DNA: TGTGCCAGCAGCTTAGACGGAGTCTCCACCTCTGGGGCCAACGTCCTGACTTTC

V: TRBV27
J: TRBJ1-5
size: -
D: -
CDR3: CASSFSGERQPQHF
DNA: TGTGCCAGCAGTTTTTCGGGAGAGAGACAGCCCCAGCATTTT

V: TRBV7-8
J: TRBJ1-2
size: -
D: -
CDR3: CASSLGAGLAYGYTF
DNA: TGTGCCAGCAGCTTAGGTGCGGGGTTGGCCTATGGCTACACCTTC

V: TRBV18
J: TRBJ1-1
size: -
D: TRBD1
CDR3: CASSLETGTGGLGAFF
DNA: TGTGCCAGCTCACTAGAGACCGGGACAGGGGGCTTAGGGGCTTTCTTT

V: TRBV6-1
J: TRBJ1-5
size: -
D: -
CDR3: CASTAQGPQKPQHF
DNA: TGTGCCAGCACCGCGCAGGGGCCTCAGAAGCCCCAGCATTTT

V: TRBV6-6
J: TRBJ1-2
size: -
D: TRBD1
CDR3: CASLDRAENYGYTF
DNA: TGTGCCAGCCTGGACAGGGCCGAGAACTATGGCTACACCTTC

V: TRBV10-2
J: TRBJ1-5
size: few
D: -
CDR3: CASRAGTNQPQHF
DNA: TGCGCCAGCAGGGCCGGGACTAATCAGCCCCAGCATTTT

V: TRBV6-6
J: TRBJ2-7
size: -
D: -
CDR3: CASGRREQYF
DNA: TGTGCCAGCGGAAGGCGCGAGCAGTACTTC

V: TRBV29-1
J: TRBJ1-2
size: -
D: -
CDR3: CSVVRMPGSSGSGYTF
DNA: TGCAGCGTTGTGAGAATGCCGGGCTCATCGGGTAGCGGCTACACCTTC

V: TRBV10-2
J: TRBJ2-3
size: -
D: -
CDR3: CASSQGADTQYF
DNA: TGCGCCAGCAGTCAGGGTGCAGATACGCAGTATTTT

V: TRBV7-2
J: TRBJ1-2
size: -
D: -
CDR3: CASSSEPQRSYGYTF
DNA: TGTGCCAGCAGCTCCGAACCCCAGAGGAGCTATGGCTACACCTTC

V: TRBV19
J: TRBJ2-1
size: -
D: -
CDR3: CASSIPEMSSYNEQFF
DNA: TGTGCCAGTAGTATACCCGAGATGAGCTCCTACAATGAGCAGTTCTTC

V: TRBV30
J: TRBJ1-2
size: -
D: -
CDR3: CAWSNPGTGYTF
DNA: TGTGCCTGGAGTAACCCGGGGACGGGCTACACCTTC

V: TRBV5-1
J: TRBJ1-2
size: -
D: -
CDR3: CASSFSGENGYTF
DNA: TGCGCCAGCAGCTTCTCAGGGGAAAATGGCTACACCTTC

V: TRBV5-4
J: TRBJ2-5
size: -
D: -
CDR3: CASSEAGIETQYF
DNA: TGTGCCAGCAGCGAGGCAGGGATCGAGACCCAGTACTTC

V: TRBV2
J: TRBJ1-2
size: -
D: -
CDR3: CASRPRGQTYGYTF
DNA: TGTGCCAGCAGACCACGAGGACAGACCTATGGCTACACCTTC

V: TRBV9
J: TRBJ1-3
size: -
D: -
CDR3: CASSVGRSEGNTIYF
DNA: TGTGCCAGCAGCGTAGGGAGATCGGAGGGAAACACCATATATTTT

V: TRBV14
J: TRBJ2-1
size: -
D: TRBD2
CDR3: CASSQDLAGGSRFF
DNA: TGTGCCAGCAGCCAAGATCTGGCGGGGGGATCTCGGTTCTTC

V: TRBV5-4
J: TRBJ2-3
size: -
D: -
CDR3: CASSLDSRTSTDTQYF
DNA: TGTGCCAGCAGCTTGGACAGCCGTACTAGCACAGATACGCAGTATTTT

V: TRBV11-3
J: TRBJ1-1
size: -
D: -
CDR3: CASSLGVESEAFF
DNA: TGTGCCAGCAGCTTAGGGGTTGAGAGTGAAGCTTTCTTT

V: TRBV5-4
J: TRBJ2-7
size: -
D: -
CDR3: CASSWGAGYEQYF
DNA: TGTGCCAGCAGCTGGGGCGCAGGCTACGAGCAGTACTTC

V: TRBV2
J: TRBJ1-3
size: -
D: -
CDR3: CASSQLSSGNTIYF
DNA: TGTGCCAGCAGTCAGCTATCCTCTGGAAACACCATATATTTT

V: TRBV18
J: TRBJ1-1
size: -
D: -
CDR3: CASSPPGRVHTEAFF
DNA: TGTGCCAGCTCACCACCCGGCAGAGTACACACTGAAGCTTTCTTT

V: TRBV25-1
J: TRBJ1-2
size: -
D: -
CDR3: CASSQTGVYGYTF
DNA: TGTGCCAGCAGCCAGACGGGGGTCTATGGCTACACCTTC

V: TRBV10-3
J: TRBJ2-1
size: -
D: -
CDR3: CAISESQLSYNEQFF
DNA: TGTGCCATCAGTGAGTCCCAGTTATCCTACAATGAGCAGTTCTTC

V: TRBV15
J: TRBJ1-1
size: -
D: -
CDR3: CATSRSSGEAFF
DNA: TGTGCCACCAGCAGGTCATCGGGGGAGGCTTTCTTT

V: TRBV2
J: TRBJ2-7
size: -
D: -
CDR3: CASTPPGQSYEQYF
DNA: TGTGCCAGCACACCCCCCGGTCAGTCTTACGAGCAGTACTTC

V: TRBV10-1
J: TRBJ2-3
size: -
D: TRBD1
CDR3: CATSTGLVNTQYF
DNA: TGCGCCACCTCGACAGGGCTGGTGAATACGCAGTATTTT

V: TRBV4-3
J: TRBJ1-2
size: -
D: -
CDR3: CASSPREGDGYTF
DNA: TGCGCCAGCAGCCCAAGGGAGGGGGATGGCTACACCTTC

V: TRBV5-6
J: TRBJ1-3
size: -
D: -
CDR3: CASSLTPRSGNTIYF
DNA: TGTGCCAGCAGCCTCACCCCCCGCTCTGGAAACACCATATATTTT

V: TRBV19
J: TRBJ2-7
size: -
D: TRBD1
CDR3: CASSIPPGQGKSSYEQYF
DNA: TGTGCCAGTAGTATACCCCCCGGACAGGGGAAGAGCTCCTACGAGCAGTACTTC

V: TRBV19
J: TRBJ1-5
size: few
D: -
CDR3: CASSIPRRGQPQHF
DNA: TGTGCCAGTAGTATCCCCCGTCGGGGTCAGCCCCAGCATTTT

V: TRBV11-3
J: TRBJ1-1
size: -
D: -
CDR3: CASSQTRTEAFF
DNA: TGTGCCAGCAGCCAAACTCGGACTGAAGCTTTCTTT

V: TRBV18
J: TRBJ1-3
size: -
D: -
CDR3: CASSGARLVRGERNTIYF
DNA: TGTGCCAGCTCAGGAGCCCGACTGGTCAGGGGCGAAAGAAACACCATATATTTT

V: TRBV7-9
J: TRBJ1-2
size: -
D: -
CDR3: CASSLALGVGGGYGYTF
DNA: TGTGCCAGCAGCTTAGCGTTAGGGGTAGGAGGAGGTTATGGCTACACCTTC

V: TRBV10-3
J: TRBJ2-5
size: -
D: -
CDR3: CAISDPAGLIGETQYF
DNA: TGTGCCATCAGTGACCCGGCGGGCCTTATCGGGGAGACCCAGTACTTC

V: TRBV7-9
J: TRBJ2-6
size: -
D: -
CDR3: CASISGGPGANVLTF
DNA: TGTGCCAGCATCTCCGGGGGGCCTGGGGCCAACGTCCTGACTTTC

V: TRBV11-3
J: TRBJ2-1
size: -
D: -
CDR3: CASSHGSSGDEQFF
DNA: TGTGCCAGCAGCCACGGTAGTTCAGGGGATGAGCAGTTCTTC

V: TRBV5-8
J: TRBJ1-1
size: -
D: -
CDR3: CASSLFAEQSEAFF
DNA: TGTGCCAGCAGCTTATTTGCCGAGCAGTCTGAAGCTTTCTTT

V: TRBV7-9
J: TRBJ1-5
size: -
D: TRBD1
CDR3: CASSLGQGQPQHF
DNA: TGTGCCAGCAGCCTCGGACAGGGACAGCCCCAGCATTTT

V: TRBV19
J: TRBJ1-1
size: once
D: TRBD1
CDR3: CASSGRQGVWTEAFF
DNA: TGTGCCAGTAGTGGAAGACAGGGGGTGTGGACTGAAGCTTTCTTT

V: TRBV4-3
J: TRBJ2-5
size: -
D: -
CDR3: CASSQEGDEGETQYF
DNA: TGCGCCAGCAGCCAAGAAGGGGATGAGGGAGAGACCCAGTACTTC